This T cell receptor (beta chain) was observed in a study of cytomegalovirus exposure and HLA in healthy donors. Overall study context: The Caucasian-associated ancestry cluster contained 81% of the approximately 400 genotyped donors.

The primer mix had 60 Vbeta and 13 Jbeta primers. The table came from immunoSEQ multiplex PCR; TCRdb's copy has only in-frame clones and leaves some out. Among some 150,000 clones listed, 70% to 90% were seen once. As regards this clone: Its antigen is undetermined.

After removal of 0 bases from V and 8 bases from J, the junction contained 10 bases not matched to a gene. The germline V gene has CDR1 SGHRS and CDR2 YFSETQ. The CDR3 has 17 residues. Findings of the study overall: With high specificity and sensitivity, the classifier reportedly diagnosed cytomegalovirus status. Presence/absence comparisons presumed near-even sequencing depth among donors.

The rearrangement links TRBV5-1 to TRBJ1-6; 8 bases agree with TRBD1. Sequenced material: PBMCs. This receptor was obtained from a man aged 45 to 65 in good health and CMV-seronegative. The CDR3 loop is CASSLDRTGHSDSPLHF. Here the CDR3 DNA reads TGCGCCAGCAGCTTGGATAGGACAGGGCATTCCGATTCACCCCTCCACTTT.